The 32 T cell receptor beta chains given below trace back to one sample, sequenced in a study of shared clonotypes between healthy human individuals. The data were produced by immunoSEQ multiplex PCR, yet TCRdb's version contains in-frame clones alone and is incomplete. Of about 1.1 million clones in the sample, approximately 80% were seen once. Sequencing was performed on memory CD4+ T cells from PBMCs. Subset noted: CD45RA-negative fraction. The receptors here all came from a man aged 18-30 years in good health. Some clones in this sample may be carry-over from other donors' samples.

The chain is built from TRBV4-2 and TRBJ1-5; no reliable D call. Germline V CDR1 and CDR2: LGHNA, YNFKEQ. Trimming cost V 1 base and J 0 bases, with 13 bases left between them. The CDR3 extends over 17 amino acids. The CDR3 reads CASSQGTGGVSNQPQHF. DNA of the CDR3: TGTGCCAGCAGCCAAGGAACGGGTGGCGTTAGCAATCAGCCCCAGCATTTT.

In this sample, this clone turned up a few times. The chain employs TRBV5-4 and TRBJ2-2; 7 bases fit TRBD2. The CDR3 runs 16 residues. CDR1 and CDR2 (germline): SGHNT, YYREEE (reference sequence). The junction had 6 bases not matched to a gene; V was cut back by 0 bases and J by 4 bases. This chain's CDR3 is CASSLDGRGGTGELFF. For the CDR3, the DNA is TGTGCCAGCAGCTTGGATGGGAGGGGAGGCACCGGGGAGCTGTTTTTT.

With regard to this clone: One end of the junction does not line up with germline, which may come from a read error. The gene calls are TRBV23-1 and TRBJ1-5; a weak D match, TRBD1 (5 bases). TRBV23-1 is sorted into the ORF group, with uncertain function. This CDR3 spans 10 amino acids. CDR3 bases: TGCGCCAGCAGGAAGGGGTCCTTGAATTTT. This codes for CASRKGSLNF.

The chain has TRBV2 and TRBJ1-4; no clear D gene. V was cut by 5 bases and J by 3 bases, with 13 bases left in between. CDR1 and CDR2 from the germline V gene are SNHLY and FYNNEI. This CDR3 region has 15 residues. CDR3 sequence (DNA): TGTGCCAGCAGTCCGATGGGTAATCCTAATGAAAAACTGTTTTTT. This sequence encodes CASSPMGNPNEKLFF. Full variable domain (missing parts from reference TRBV2 and TRBJ1-4): EPEVTQTPSHQVTQMGQEVILRCVPISNHLYFYWYRQILGQKVEFLVSFYNNEISEKSEIFDDQFSVERPDGSNFTLKIRSTKLEDSAMYFCASSPMGNPNEKLFFGSGTQLSVL.

The chain links TRBV7-2 to TRBJ2-2; no clear D. There are 14 residues in the CDR3. Germline CDR1 is SGHTA and CDR2 is FQGNSA. V was cut by 5 bases and J by 4 bases, with 11 bases left in between. CDR3 protein: CASSPALSTGELFF. The CDR3, as DNA: TGTGCCAGCAGCCCAGCCCTCAGCACCGGGGAGCTGTTTTTT.

In regard to this clone: The same CDR3 can be traced to other DNA sequences in this sample. The chain has TRBV2 and TRBJ1-2, with TRBD1 matching over 11 bases. CDR1 and CDR2 from the germline V gene are SNHLY and FYNNEI. This CDR3 region has 13 residues. V was clipped by 4 bases and J by 6 bases; unmatched bases: 1. The CDR3 nucleotides read TGTGCCAGCAGTGGGACAGGGGGCCATGGCTACACCTTC. This translates into CASSGTGGHGYTF.

The CDR3 DNA reads TGCGCCAGCAGCGTTTCCGGGACAGGGGTGGGAAAACTGTTTTTT. This gives the protein CASSVSGTGVGKLFF. V is TRBV5-1 and J is TRBJ1-4, with 10 nucleotides matching TRBD1. The V and J ends lost 4 bases and 10 bases, in that order; junction bases with no gene match: 10. Germline assignment: CDR1 SGHRS and CDR2 YFSETQ. The CDR3 consists of 15 residues.

Turning to this clone: At the DNA level, this CDR3 is encoded by other sequences in the same sample as well. The chain carries TRBV9 and TRBJ2-2; D gene unclear. This CDR3 contains 14 residues. V was cut by 0 bases and J by 2 bases, with 5 bases left in between. Germline values: CDR1 SGDLS, CDR2 YYNGEE. The CDR3: CASSVGPNTGELFF. Here the CDR3 DNA reads TGTGCCAGCAGCGTAGGGCCTAACACCGGGGAGCTGTTTTTT.

The chain has TRBV5-1 and TRBJ2-1; D may match TRBD1 or TRBD2 (5 bases each). This CDR3 has 16 amino acids. CDR1 is SGHRS, CDR2 YFSETQ, per germline. The V end was cut by 0 bases, the J end by 4 bases, with 14 bases between. CDR3 DNA sequence: TGCGCCAGCAGCTTGGGGGACCAAGACTTGTACAATGAGCAGTTCTTC. The encoded protein is CASSLGDQDLYNEQFF.

The count of this clone is one. The chain joins TRBV7-8 to TRBJ1-1; D might be TRBD1 (5 bases). The V end lost 5 bases, the J end lost 1 base, and 14 bases lay between the germline ends. Germline V gives CDR1 SGHVS, CDR2 FQNEAQ. The CDR3 is made up of 15 amino acids. The CDR3 is CASSGGTRSNTEAFF. CDR3 nucleotide sequence: TGTGCCAGCAGCGGAGGGACCAGGTCGAACACTGAAGCTTTCTTT. The whole variable domain, remainder taken from reference TRBV7-8 and TRBJ1-1, is GAGVSQSPRYKVAKRGQDVALRCDPISGHVSLFWYQQALGQGPEFLTYFQNEAQLDKSGLPSDRFFAERPEGSVSTLKIQRTQQEDSAVYLCASSGGTRSNTEAFFGQGTRLTVV.

The CDR3 reads CASSPRQGAGELFF. CDR3 sequence (DNA): TGTGCCAGCAGCCCCCGACAGGGGGCCGGGGAGCTGTTTTTT. The chain has TRBV11-2 and TRBJ2-2; 9 bases match TRBD1. The germline V gene has CDR1 SGHAT and CDR2 FQNNGV. The CDR3 is 14 amino acids. Trimming took 5 bases from V and 6 from J; bases not matched to a gene: 4.

As regards this clone: A far more abundant clone sits one base away, making this likely a read error. The rearrangement uses TRBV4-2 and TRBJ2-7; D possibly corresponds to TRBD2 (6 bases). The germline V and J ends were trimmed by 1 base and 1 base, with 8 bases remaining between them. The CDR3 contains 14 residues. The germline V gene encodes CDR1 LGHNA and CDR2 YNFKEQ. CDR3 loop: CASSQGLASYEQYF. The CDR3 DNA reads TGTGCCAGCAGCCAAGGGCTAGCGTCCTACGAGCAGTACTTC.

The table lists this clone with a count of one. The chain carries TRBV30 and TRBJ2-1, with 13 bases lining up with TRBD2. The J segment lost 0 bases and the V segment lost 5 bases, leaving 7 bases of the junction unmatched. This CDR3 region has 17 residues. Per the germline V gene, CDR1 is GTSNPN and CDR2 is SVGIG (reference sequence). The CDR3: CAWAWGLAGSSYNEQFF. The CDR3 DNA reads as TGTGCCTGGGCCTGGGGACTAGCGGGGAGCTCCTACAATGAGCAGTTCTTC.

The chain combines TRBV20-1 with TRBJ2-3, with D perhaps TRBD1 or TRBD2 (5 bases each). This CDR3 spans 11 amino acids. Germline CDR1 and CDR2: DFQATT and SNEGSKA (reference sequence). The CDR3 is CSGDGTDTQYF. The CDR3 DNA follows: TGCAGCGGGGACGGCACAGATACGCAGTATTTT.

The chain links TRBV9 to TRBJ2-3; TRBD2 is a possible D gene (7 bases). Between the trimmed V and J ends, which lost 7 bases and 5 bases, there was a span of 29 bases. This CDR3 is 18 amino acids long. Per germline, CDR1 SGDLS and CDR2 YYNGEE. The CDR3 sequence: CASAHATGGGSVIDTQYF. For the CDR3, the DNA is TGTGCCAGCGCACACGCGACGGGGGGCGGGAGTGTCATAGATACGCAGTATTTT. Full variable domain (remainder filled in from reference TRBV9 and TRBJ2-3): DSGVTQTPKHLITATGQRVTLRCSPRSGDLSVYWYQQSLDQGLQFLIQYYNGEERAKGNILERFSAQQFPDLHSELNLSSLELGDSALYFCASAHATGGGSVIDTQYFGPGTRLTVL.

On this clone itself: At the DNA level, this CDR3 is encoded by other sequences in the same sample as well. This chain joins TRBV30 and TRBJ2-3, with a weak D call TRBD1 (6 bases). CDR3 length: 11 amino acids. In germline, CDR1 is GTSNPN, CDR2 SVGIG (reference sequence). The ends were cut back, 1 base at V and 9 bases at J, with 8 bases in the middle. CDR3 DNA sequence: TGTGCCTGGAGTGAGGGGGACACGCAGTATTTT. As protein: CAWSEGDTQYF. Combining the CDR3 with reference TRBV30 and TRBJ2-3 gives the whole variable domain SQTIHQWPATLVQPVGSPLSLECTVEGTSNPNLYWYRQAAGRGLQLLFYSVGIGQISSEVPQNLSASRPQDRQFILSSKKLLLSDSGFYLCAWSEGDTQYFGPGTRLTVL.

The gene calls are TRBV28 and TRBJ2-5; D is undetermined. V dropped 5 bases and J dropped 4 bases, with 14 bases sitting between them. Germline V gives CDR1 MDHEN, CDR2 SYDVKM. This CDR3 has 14 amino acids. CDR3: CASSPLGVSETQYF. The CDR3 DNA is TGTGCCAGCAGTCCCCTAGGAGTTTCAGAGACCCAGTACTTC.

This rearrangement joins TRBV5-1 to TRBJ2-1; TRBD1 matches at 7 bases. Germline CDR1 reads SGHRS; CDR2 reads YFSETQ. V lost 6 bases, J lost 5 bases, and 14 bases stayed unmatched. The CDR3 has 16 residues. CDR3 DNA sequence: TGCGCCAGCACCCTTGGATCGACAGGGTCGAACAATGAGCAGTTCTTC. Translation gives CASTLGSTGSNNEQFF.

The genes are TRBV29-1 and TRBJ1-2; perhaps TRBD1 as D (5 bases). Trimming removed 0 bases at V and 7 bases at J, with 21 bases between. This CDR3 has 16 residues. Germline assignment: CDR1 SQVTM and CDR2 ANQGSEA. The CDR3 loop is CSVEEFGRGGSRGYTF. CDR3 bases: TGCAGCGTTGAAGAGTTCGGAAGGGGAGGTTCCCGTGGCTACACCTTC.

At least ten counts were recorded for this clone. The chain recombines TRBV11-2 with TRBJ2-7; D is unclear. This CDR3 has 13 residues. V was clipped by 3 bases and J by 6 bases, with 12 bases between them. The germline gives CDR1 SGHAT, CDR2 FQNNGV. The CDR3 DNA is TGTGCCAGCAGCTTCCCCCGGGCCGCCGAGCAGTACTTC. It codes for CASSFPRAAEQYF.

With respect to this clone: A read error may explain this, as a much larger clone is one base away. This sample includes further DNA sequences coding for the same CDR3. The chain recombines TRBV2 with TRBJ1-1; unclear D gene. The CDR3 totals 13 residues. V gave up 4 bases and J gave up 0 bases, with 6 bases separating them. Looked up from germline, CDR1 is SNHLY and CDR2 is FYNNEI. The CDR3 DNA sequence: TGTGCCAGCAGTGGTGGGGTGAACACTGAAGCTTTCTTT. This translates into CASSGGVNTEAFF.

J is TRBJ2-2 and V is TRBV28; maybe TRBD2 (6 bases). Germline V gene data show CDR1 as MDHEN and CDR2 as SYDVKM. Trimming removed 6 bases from V and 8 bases from J, with 25 bases in between. The CDR3 is made up of 17 amino acids. The DNA of the CDR3 is TGTGCCAGCAGCGCGGCGGGGCGTTCTTTTACCTGGGGGGAGCTGTTTTTT. Translation: CASSAAGRSFTWGELFF. Drawing the rest from reference TRBV28 and TRBJ2-2, the complete variable domain is DVKVTQSSRYLVKRTGEKVFLECVQDMDHENMFWYRQDPGLGLRLIYFSYDVKMKEKGDIPEGYSVSREKKERFSLILESASTNQTSMYLCASSAAGRSFTWGELFFGEGSRLTVL.

This clone was seen more than once but under ten times. The CDR3 here is CASRPGLYSYNEQFF. CDR3 sequence (DNA): TGTGCCAGCAGGCCAGGACTATACTCCTACAATGAGCAGTTCTTC. The V and J genes are TRBV2 and TRBJ2-1; D is possibly TRBD2 (6 bases). Germline CDR1 and CDR2: SNHLY and FYNNEI. The CDR3 length is 15 residues. Trimming pared 6 bases from V and 0 bases from J, leaving 12 bases between. The full variable domain, its missing parts supplied by reference TRBV2 and TRBJ2-1, is EPEVTQTPSHQVTQMGQEVILRCVPISNHLYFYWYRQILGQKVEFLVSFYNNEISEKSEIFDDQFSVERPDGSNFTLKIRSTKLEDSAMYFCASRPGLYSYNEQFFGPGTRLTVL.

This clone was observed a few times. This rearrangement joins TRBV19 to TRBJ2-7; the match to TRBD2 covers 14 bases. CDR1 and CDR2 from the germline V gene are LNHDA and SQIVND (reference sequence). The CDR3 spans 13 residues. The J segment lost 7 bases and the V segment lost 9 bases, leaving 5 bases of the junction unmatched. The CDR3 loop reads CASSGLAGEEQYF. CDR3 nucleotides: TGTGCCAGCTCGGGACTAGCGGGAGAAGAGCAGTACTTC.

CDR3 in DNA: TGTGCCAGCAGTGCCCGGGACCGAGATCAGCCCCAGCATTTT. Its translation: CASSARDRDQPQHF. J is TRBJ1-5 and V is TRBV6-1, with a tentative D call TRBD1 (5 bases). Per germline, CDR1 MNHNS and CDR2 SASEGT. The CDR3 totals 14 residues. V dropped 4 bases and J dropped 5 bases, with 12 bases sitting between them.

The chain uses TRBV5-3 and TRBJ2-7; 7 nucleotides agree with TRBD2. TRBV5-3 is given ORF status, its function remaining uncertain. J gave up 2 bases and V 7 bases, and 9 bases lay outside the gene matches. This CDR3 comprises 14 residues. In DNA form, the CDR3 reads TGTGCCAGAGTTAGGAGCGGGGCTACCTACGAGCAGTACTTC. Encoded protein: CARVRSGATYEQYF.

A note on this clone: Other DNA variants within this sample encode the same CDR3. V is TRBV6-5 and J is TRBJ1-3; D is unresolved. The CDR3 covers 13 residues. Germline V gene sequence: CDR1 MNHEY, CDR2 SVGAGI. Trimming left V 3 bases short and J 1 base short, with 4 bases between. The CDR3 loop reads CASSYRSGNTIYF. The DNA for the CDR3 is TGTGCCAGCAGTTATCGGTCTGGAAACACCATATATTTT.

Comments on this clone: Other DNA variants within this sample encode the same CDR3. The chain couples TRBV10-3 to TRBJ1-2; no definite D call. Germline loops: CDR1 ENHRY, CDR2 SYGVKD. V was cut by 3 bases and J by 3 bases, with 5 bases left in between. There are 12 residues in the CDR3. The CDR3 reads CAISEGYYGYTF. In DNA, the CDR3 is TGTGCCATCAGTGAAGGGTACTATGGCTACACCTTC.

Comment on this clone: The same CDR3 also results from other DNA sequences found in this sample. The chain employs TRBV28 and TRBJ1-1; TRBD1 matches 9 bases. CDR1 and CDR2 (germline): MDHEN, SYDVKM. V shed 2 bases and J 1 base; nucleotides not matched to a gene: 2. CDR3 length: 15 residues. CDR3 nucleotide sequence: TGTGCCAGCAGTTTAACAGGGGGCCCGAACACTGAAGCTTTCTTT. Translation: CASSLTGGPNTEAFF.

J is TRBJ2-6 and V is TRBV18, with D hard to call. CDR1 and CDR2 (germline): KGHSH, LQKENI. This CDR3 has 14 residues. The V gene lost 4 bases and the J gene lost 0 bases, with 4 bases spanning the gap. The CDR3 spells CASSLLSGANVLTF. CDR3 bases: TGTGCCAGCTCACTACTCTCTGGGGCCAACGTCCTGACTTTC.

V usage is TRBV14 and J usage is TRBJ1-1; D uncertain. The CDR3 contains 14 residues. CDR1 SGHDN and CDR2 FVKESK come from the germline V gene. Trimming pared 4 bases from V and 1 base from J, leaving 10 bases between. CDR3 in DNA: TGTGCCAGCAGCCCCCTACTCACGAACACTGAAGCTTTCTTT. Protein sequence: CASSPLLTNTEAFF.

This chain links TRBV5-8 with TRBJ2-5, with a possible D match to TRBD2 (6 bases). Germline loops: CDR1 SGHTS, CDR2 YDEGEE. The CDR3 loop spans 14 amino acids. Between the trimmed V and J ends, which lost 2 bases and 4 bases, there was a span of 12 bases. CDR3 DNA: TGTGCCAGCAGCTTCCGGGACTGGGGAGAGACCCAGTACTTC. Protein product: CASSFRDWGETQYF.